This is a list of T cell receptor beta chains from one sample in a study of cytomegalovirus exposure and HLA in healthy donors. This table comes from immunoSEQ multiplex PCR, and its TCRdb copy is limited to in-frame clones, with some not included. The sample lists about 130,000 clones, about a sixth seen once, with around 2.6% in the top ten. Sequencing was performed on PBMCs. Every receptor here comes from a female donor in good health and CMV-seropositive. Both conserved end residues are part of each CDR3. D genes are given only for firm matches. Only some rows state a clone size, as once, few, many or a class for expanded clones.

d_call j_call clone_size v_call cdr3_aa cdr3_nt
. TRBJ2-3 . TRBV15 CATSRDGLRTDTQYF TGTGCCACCAGCAGAGATGGCCTGAGGACAGATACGCAGTATTTT
TRBD1 TRBJ1-5 . TRBV10-1 CATEQGAAFQPQHF TGCGCCACCGAACAGGGGGCTGCGTTTCAGCCCCAGCATTTT
TRBD2 TRBJ2-7 . TRBV7-2 CASSLGTSGASYEQYF TGTGCCAGCAGCTTAGGCACTAGCGGGGCCTCCTACGAGCAGTACTTC
. TRBJ2-7 few TRBV21-1 CASSKISGTYEQYF TGTGCCAGCAGCAAGATTAGCGGTACCTACGAGCAGTACTTC
. TRBJ2-7 few TRBV6-6 CASSRPGEQFYEQYF TGTGCCAGCAGCAGACCGGGAGAACAATTCTACGAGCAGTACTTC
TRBD2 TRBJ2-5 . TRBV2 CASRETSGQETQYF TGTGCCAGCAGGGAGACTAGCGGCCAAGAGACCCAGTACTTC
. TRBJ1-1 . TRBV20-1 CSAIRLYEAFF TGCAGTGCTATCAGACTGTATGAAGCTTTCTTT
TRBD1 TRBJ2-3 . TRBV28 CASRGTGSDRAAQYF TGTGCCAGCAGGGGGACAGGGTCGGATCGGGCTGCGCAGTATTTT
. TRBJ2-3 . TRBV27 CASSLAFTDTQYF TGTGCCAGCAGTTTGGCTTTCACAGATACGCAGTATTTT
TRBD1 TRBJ2-7 few TRBV5-4 CASSSGQNYEQYF TGTGCCAGCAGCTCGGGACAGAACTACGAGCAGTACTTC
. TRBJ1-5 few TRBV6-6 CASAASNQPQHF TGTGCCAGCGCGGCTAGCAATCAGCCCCAGCATTTT
. TRBJ2-2 few TRBV5-1 CASSLPVGELFF TGCGCCAGCAGCTTGCCCGTCGGGGAGCTGTTTTTT
. TRBJ2-3 few TRBV4-1 CASSQERAGGTDTQYF TGCGCCAGCAGCCAAGAGAGAGCAGGGGGCACAGATACGCAGTATTTT
. TRBJ2-2 . TRBV4-2 CASSQVLARNTGELFF TGTGCCAGCAGCCAAGTGTTAGCGAGGAACACCGGGGAGCTGTTTTTT
. TRBJ2-7 . TRBV5-4 CASSLEGQGSYEQYF TGTGCCAGCAGCTTGGAGGGGCAGGGCTCCTACGAGCAGTACTTC
. TRBJ2-5 few TRBV29-1 CSVDATRETQYF TGCAGCGTTGACGCGACTAGGGAGACCCAGTACTTC
TRBD1 TRBJ2-5 few TRBV19 CASSGQGATAQYF TGTGCCAGTAGTGGACAGGGGGCGACGGCCCAGTACTTC
. TRBJ1-3 . TRBV4-1 CASSQGTAGDTIYF TGCGCCAGCAGCCAAGGCACAGCGGGAGACACCATATATTTT
. TRBJ2-2 . TRBV30 CAWSVSPENTGELFF TGTGCCTGGAGTGTATCGCCAGAGAACACCGGGGAGCTGTTTTTT
. TRBJ1-2 few TRBV6-6 CASSYSSASMTGYTF TGTGCCAGCAGTTACTCGAGCGCCTCAATGACTGGCTACACCTTC
. TRBJ1-2 few TRBV7-3 CASSDDRRHGYTF TGTGCCAGCAGCGACGACAGGAGACATGGCTACACCTTC
. TRBJ1-5 few TRBV19 CASSMAGSIQPQHF TGTGCCAGTAGTATGGCAGGCTCGATTCAGCCCCAGCATTTT
TRBD2 TRBJ2-7 few TRBV5-1 CASSVTSGIDEQYF TGCGCCAGCAGCGTGACTAGCGGGATTGACGAGCAGTACTTC
. TRBJ1-2 . TRBV6-5 CASTSPGQSYGYTF TGTGCCAGCACTTCCCCAGGACAGAGCTATGGCTACACCTTC
TRBD2 TRBJ2-3 . TRBV11-2 CASSLALAGDTQYF TGTGCCAGCAGCTTAGCACTAGCGGGGGATACGCAGTATTTT
. TRBJ1-3 . TRBV28 CASSPVGMGTGNTIYF TGTGCCAGCAGTCCAGTGGGCATGGGTACTGGAAACACCATATATTTT
TRBD2 TRBJ2-3 . TRBV28 CASSLSPSGGTDTQYF TGTGCCAGCAGTTTAAGTCCTAGCGGGGGCACAGATACGCAGTATTTT
. TRBJ2-3 . TRBV6-5 CASSYVSGSTDTQYF TGTGCCAGCAGTTACGTGAGCGGGAGCACAGATACGCAGTATTTT
TRBD2 TRBJ2-7 . TRBV15 CATSRALVAGEIYEQYF TGTGCCACCAGCAGAGCCTTGGTAGCGGGAGAAATCTACGAGCAGTACTTC
. TRBJ2-1 . TRBV9 CASSIHTRGTDNEQFF TGTGCCAGCAGCATCCACACCAGGGGAACTGACAATGAGCAGTTCTTC